Presented here are 26 T cell receptor beta chains from one specimen sequenced in a study of CD8+ T cells in alopecia areata. Extracted RNA was reverse transcribed into cDNA, the sequencing template. Profiling relied on immunoSEQ multiplex PCR, and the TCRdb table lists in-frame clones only, not all of them. The table shows fewer than 250,000 clones, with 57% occurring only once. Sequencing used CD4+ T cells sorted from blood, obtained at week 0. These receptors were obtained from a human donor with alopecia areata.

This rearrangement joins TRBV19 to TRBJ2-2; D is uncertain. Trimming left V 5 bases short and J 4 bases short, with 8 bases between. Germline V gene data show CDR1 as LNHDA and CDR2 as SQIVND (reference sequence). CDR3 length equals 13 residues. The CDR3 DNA follows: TGTGCCAGTAGTCTCTACCCCACCGGGGAGCTGTTTTTT. Its protein product is CASSLYPTGELFF.

This clone turned up a few times. The rearrangement uses TRBV7-9 and TRBJ2-1; a possible D gene is TRBD2 (6 bases). This CDR3 is 16 amino acids long. Trimming left V 3 bases short and J 3 bases short, with 15 bases between. CDR1 and CDR2 from the germline V gene are SEHNR and FQNEAQ (reference sequence). CDR3: CASSLLTSSHYNEQFF. The CDR3 nucleotides read TGTGCCAGCAGCTTGTTAACTAGCAGCCACTACAATGAGCAGTTCTTC.

The chain uses TRBV5-1 and TRBJ2-3, with a weak D call TRBD1 (5 bases). V was trimmed by 6 bases and J by 0 bases, leaving 11 bases between them. Germline CDR1 SGHRS, CDR2 YFSETQ. This CDR3 has 14 amino acids. CDR3 sequence: CASTTTASTDTQYF. Written as DNA, the CDR3 is TGCGCCAGCACGACGACAGCTAGCACAGATACGCAGTATTTT.

This clone occurred a few times. The chain couples TRBV10-1 to TRBJ2-7; TRBD1 aligns across 9 bases. The CDR3 sequence is 15 residues long. The V and J ends lost 6 bases and 1 base, in that order; junction bases with no gene match: 7. CDR1 is WNHNN, CDR2 SYGVQD, per germline (reference sequence). This chain's CDR3 is CASSPGTGRSYEQYF. CDR3 nucleotide sequence: TGCGCCAGCAGCCCCGGGACAGGGAGGTCCTACGAGCAGTACTTC.

V and J are TRBV7-3 and TRBJ2-1; D ambiguous. The V and J ends lost 6 bases and 12 bases respectively, with 18 bases between them. Germline V gives CDR1 SGHTA, CDR2 FQGTGA. The CDR3 is 13 residues long. CDR3 region: CASRHLPVGVQFF. CDR3 DNA: TGTGCCAGCAGACATCTTCCCGTCGGCGTGCAGTTCTTC.

V gene TRBV30 combines with J gene TRBJ1-4, with D possibly matching TRBD1 (5 bases). The germline CDR1 and CDR2 sequences are GTSNPN and SVGIG (reference sequence). The length of the CDR3 is 13 residues. The V end lost 3 bases, the J end lost 8 bases, and 13 bases lay between the germline ends. The CDR3 DNA follows: TGTGCCTGGAGGAAGGGGACTAGCGAAAAACTGTTTTTT. Amino acids: CAWRKGTSEKLFF.

In DNA, the CDR3 is TGTGCTAGTGGTTTGGTCCTGAATGAAGCTTTCTTT. Its translation: CASGLVLNEAFF. This sequence joins TRBV12-5 and TRBJ1-1, with D uncertain. Germline loops: CDR1 LGHNT, CDR2 FRNRAP. CDR3 length equals 12 residues. V gave up 0 bases and J gave up 7 bases, with 6 bases separating them.

The chain carries TRBV5-1 and TRBJ1-1; a possible D gene is TRBD1 (5 bases). This CDR3 contains 14 residues. V shed 2 bases and J shed 4 bases, with 12 bases lying between them. The germline gives CDR1 SGHRS, CDR2 YFSETQ. In DNA form, the CDR3 reads TGCGCCAGCAGCTTCCAAGGGACGGGCACTGAAGCTTTCTTT. The encoded protein is CASSFQGTGTEAFF.

V gene TRBV30 combines with J gene TRBJ1-1; D gene uncertain. The CDR3 runs to 13 residues. V lost 5 bases and J 5 bases, leaving 15 bases between the germline ends. Germline CDR1 and CDR2: GTSNPN and SVGIG (reference sequence). The CDR3 loop reads CAWRKGRRTEAFF. DNA of the CDR3: TGTGCCTGGCGGAAAGGCAGGAGAACTGAAGCTTTCTTT.

The chain uses TRBV4-1 and TRBJ2-7; 11 bases align to TRBD2. The CDR3 runs 16 residues. Germline V gene lookup returns CDR1 MGHRA and CDR2 YSYEKL. J lost 6 bases, V lost 1 base, and 8 bases had no gene match. The CDR3 DNA sequence: TGCGCCAGCAGCCAAGCCCTGCTAGCGGGAGGACGCGAGCAGTACTTC. Its protein product is CASSQALLAGGREQYF.

The V gene is TRBV29-1, the J gene TRBJ2-7; the D is unclear. Between the trimmed V and J ends, which lost 4 bases and 0 bases, there was a span of 7 bases. The CDR3 totals 12 residues. CDR1 is SQVTM and CDR2 is ANQGSEA in the germline V gene. CDR3 nucleotide sequence: TGCAGCGTTGTTGGCGCCTCCTACGAGCAGTACTTC. Its protein product is CSVVGASYEQYF.

This clone came up a few times. The chain uses TRBV30 and TRBJ1-5, with D maybe TRBD1 (6 bases). Germline V gene lookup returns CDR1 GTSNPN and CDR2 SVGIG (reference sequence). Trimming left V 3 bases short and J 1 base short, with 16 bases between. The CDR3 length is 16 residues. The CDR3 protein is CAWRGGGGSSNQPQHF. CDR3 DNA sequence: TGTGCCTGGAGAGGGGGAGGGGGATCCAGCAATCAGCCCCAGCATTTT.

The chain links TRBV27 to TRBJ2-3, with D unclear. Trimming cost V 1 base and J 0 bases, with 5 bases left between them. CDR3 length: 14 residues. Germline V lookup: CDR1 MNHEY, CDR2 SMNVEV (reference sequence). The CDR3 here is CASSLWSSTDTQYF. The CDR3 region has the DNA TGTGCCAGCAGTTTATGGTCCAGCACAGATACGCAGTATTTT.

V usage is TRBV30 and J usage is TRBJ1-4; no firm D call. This CDR3 has 14 residues. Trimming removed 2 bases at V and 6 bases at J, with 13 bases between. Germline V CDR1 and CDR2: GTSNPN, SVGIG (reference sequence). In nucleotides, the CDR3 is TGTGCCTGGAGTCAAGGGCGGGTGGATGAAAAACTGTTTTTT. Amino acid sequence: CAWSQGRVDEKLFF.

The chain links TRBV6-1 to TRBJ2-1, with D tentatively TRBD1 or TRBD2 (5 bases each). Deletions cut 6 bases from V and 8 bases from J, with 14 bases between. The germline gives CDR1 MNHNS, CDR2 SASEGT. The CDR3 is 13 amino acids. The CDR3 is CASSLGPQDEQFF. The CDR3 DNA follows: TGTGCCAGCAGCCTGGGACCTCAGGATGAGCAGTTCTTC.

V gene TRBV4-2 combines with J gene TRBJ1-5; D ambiguous. V shed 4 bases and J shed 0 bases, with 19 bases lying between them. CDR1 is LGHNA, CDR2 YNFKEQ, per germline. CDR3 length equals 18 residues. CDR3 sequence reads: CASSRTNNGQASNQPQHF. The CDR3, as DNA: TGTGCCAGCAGCCGCACGAATAACGGGCAGGCTAGCAATCAGCCCCAGCATTTT.

J is TRBJ2-4 and V is TRBV9, with 11 bases lining up with TRBD2. The V gene's germline CDR1 is SGDLS and CDR2 YYNGEE. V shed 3 bases, J shed 6 bases, and the junction held 11 bases outside the gene matches. The CDR3 runs to 17 residues. The CDR3 DNA reads as TGTGCCAGCAGCGGCCCCGGGACTAGCGGATCGGGAAACATTCAGTACTTC. Translated, it gives CASSGPGTSGSGNIQYF.

The sample holds a few counts of this clone. The chain employs TRBV25-1 and TRBJ2-3; tentatively, D is TRBD1 or TRBD2 (6 bases each). There are 15 residues in the CDR3. With 2 bases removed from V and 7 bases from J, the gap between germline ends came to 16 bases. Germline-derived CDR1 and CDR2 are MGHDK and SYGVNS. The CDR3 protein is CASSEGRQGRNTQYF. CDR3 bases: TGTGCCAGCAGTGAAGGCAGGCAGGGGAGGAATACGCAGTATTTT.

This clone was picked up a small number of times. The genes are TRBV19 and TRBJ1-5; 9 positions match TRBD1. The CDR3 runs to 15 residues. Trimming removed 6 bases from V and 3 bases from J; junction bases left unmatched: 6. Germline V gene sequence: CDR1 LNHDA, CDR2 SQIVND (reference sequence). For the CDR3, the DNA is TGTGCCAGTAGGAACAGGGGGCGCAACAATCAGCCCCAGCATTTT. Residues: CASRNRGRNNQPQHF. Using reference TRBV19 and TRBJ1-5 for the parts outside the CDR3, the full variable domain is DGGITQSPKYLFRKEGQNVTLSCEQNLNHDAMYWYRQDPGQGLRLIYYSQIVNDFQKGDIAEGYSVSREKKESFPLTVTSAQKNPTAFYLCASRNRGRNNQPQHFGDGTRLSIL.

The rearrangement links TRBV5-1 to TRBJ2-7, with D possibly being TRBD1 or TRBD2 (5 bases each). The CDR3 is 15 residues long. The V end was cut by 1 base, the J end by 3 bases, with 14 bases between. Germline assignment: CDR1 SGHRS and CDR2 YFSETQ. CDR3 sequence: CASSLITGRDYEQYF. DNA of the CDR3: TGCGCCAGCAGCTTGATAACGGGACGGGACTACGAGCAGTACTTC. The variable domain in full, completed from reference TRBV5-1 and TRBJ2-7, reads KAGVTQTPRYLIKTRGQQVTLSCSPISGHRSVSWYQQTPGQGLQFLFEYFSETQRNKGNFPGRFSGRQFSNSRSEMNVSTLELGDSALYLCASSLITGRDYEQYFGPGTRLTVT.

This chain links TRBV10-3 with TRBJ2-7, with a weak D call TRBD1 (6 bases). V was shortened by 8 bases and J by 2 bases, with 16 bases between the two germline ends. The CDR3 has 14 amino acids. Germline V gene lookup returns CDR1 ENHRY and CDR2 SYGVKD. This CDR3 reads CAIRPGQLTYEQYF. Here the CDR3 DNA reads TGTGCCATCCGACCCGGACAGTTGACCTACGAGCAGTACTTC.

The chain employs TRBV2 and TRBJ2-1; 7 nucleotides line up with TRBD1. The V segment lost 4 bases and the J segment 8 bases; nucleotides outside the gene matches: 11. The CDR3 has 15 residues. Germline CDR1 is SNHLY and CDR2 is FYNNEI. In DNA form, the CDR3 reads TGTGCCAGCAGTGCATTGACAGGGTCCGTCTATGAGCAGTTCTTC. This sequence encodes CASSALTGSVYEQFF.

The V gene is TRBV25-1, the J gene TRBJ2-2; D is perhaps TRBD1 (6 bases). The V end was cut by 5 bases, the J end by 7 bases, with 14 bases between. The CDR3 covers 14 residues. CDR1 and CDR2 (germline): MGHDK, SYGVNS. The CDR3 DNA is TGTGCCAGCAGTCCGCCGGGACATGGCGGGGAGCTGTTTTTT. Residues: CASSPPGHGGELFF.

This clone was recorded at least ten times. This sequence joins TRBV6-1 and TRBJ2-7, with TRBD1 matching 9 bases. From germline, CDR1 is MNHNS and CDR2 SASEGT. The CDR3 extends over 16 amino acids. V dropped 1 base and J dropped 8; count of bases not matched to a gene: 12. The CDR3 DNA is TGTGCCAGCAGTGAAGATGGACAGGGGTCCTTTTTACAGCAGTACTTC. Protein product: CASSEDGQGSFLQQYF.

The chain combines TRBV5-8 with TRBJ2-1, with D hard to call. V was pared by 1 base and J by 6 bases, with 11 bases between. The CDR3 totals 14 residues. Germline loops: CDR1 SGHTS, CDR2 YDEGEE. CDR3 loop: CASSLLANRNEQFF. The CDR3 DNA reads as TGTGCCAGCAGCTTGTTGGCTAACCGCAATGAGCAGTTCTTC.

The rearrangement uses TRBV19 and TRBJ1-5; no firm D call. CDR3 length: 12 residues. V lost 8 bases and J 2 bases, leaving 7 bases between the germline ends. CDR1 and CDR2 (germline): LNHDA, SQIVND (reference sequence). The CDR3 sequence: CASREGNQPQHF. The DNA for the CDR3 is TGTGCCAGTCGCGAGGGCAATCAGCCCCAGCATTTT.